These 15 T cell receptor beta chains were sequenced from one sample in a study of early T cells in non-severe SARS-CoV-2 infection. TCRdb re-called the 5' RACE reads through MiXCR, storing one row per CDR3 protein. The data show around 100,000 distinct CDR3 sequences, roughly 15% seen once. The specimen sequenced was whole blood. These receptors originate from an adult who was a healthcare worker with PCR-confirmed SARS-CoV-2 infection or an uninfected control (not recorded which).

The chain employs TRBV12-3 or TRBV12-4 and TRBJ2-1; 7 bases fit TRBD1. This CDR3 is built from 15 residues. The ends lost 7 bases at V and 9 bases at J; junction bases unmatched: 15. CDR3 nucleotide sequence: TGTGCCAGCACCGACAGGGCTTCTGGGGTGGGTGAGCAGTTCTTC. This encodes CASTDRASGVGEQFF.

This clonotype was counted many times. The chain employs TRBV5-1 and TRBJ2-7; D is possibly TRBD1 or TRBD2 (5 bases each). The CDR3 totals 15 residues. The V end was cut by 4 bases, the J end by 2 bases, with 16 bases between. The germline CDR1 and CDR2 sequences are SGHRS and YFSETQ. CDR3 nucleotide sequence: TGCGCCAGCAGCCACCGTCGGGACGGAGCCTACGAGCAGTACTTC. This gives the protein CASSHRRDGAYEQYF.

The chain uses TRBV9 and TRBJ1-6, with TRBD1 as a possible D gene (5 bases). Trimming shortened V by 4 bases and J by 7 bases, and 9 bases separated the two germline ends. This CDR3 spans 13 amino acids. The germline CDR1 and CDR2 sequences are SGDLS and YYNGEE. The CDR3 nucleotides are TGTGCCAGCAGCCCCGGGACCAATTCACCCCTCCACTTT. Translated: CASSPGTNSPLHF.

V usage is TRBV21-1 and J usage is TRBJ2-5. TRBV21-1 is flagged as a pseudogene. The CDR3 sequence is 12 residues long. CDR3 sequence: CASSKEGETQYF. CDR3 in DNA: TGTGCCAGCAGCAAAGAAGGAGAGACCCAGTACTTC.

This clonotype was recorded many times. The V call is TRBV6-2 or TRBV6-3, the J call TRBJ2-3; tentatively, D is TRBD1 or TRBD2 (5 bases each). Germline V lookup: CDR1 MNHEY, CDR2 SVGEGT. Trimming removed 6 bases at V and 0 bases at J, with 10 bases between. The CDR3 consists of 14 residues. CDR3: CASRGPASTDTQYF. The CDR3 region has the DNA TGTGCCAGCAGGGGACCCGCTAGCACAGATACGCAGTATTTT.

There are a few counts of this clonotype. The chain uses TRBV27 and TRBJ2-5, with 10 bases aligning to TRBD2. Germline V lookup: CDR1 MNHEY, CDR2 SMNVEV (reference sequence). The CDR3 has 17 amino acids. V dropped 7 bases and J dropped 5; count of bases not matched to a gene: 16. CDR3 sequence reads: CASTHLPAGGVPETQYF. CDR3 coding DNA: TGTGCCAGCACCCACCTTCCAGCGGGAGGGGTGCCGGAGACCCAGTACTTC.

This clonotype was counted only a few times. The chain joins TRBV6-1 to TRBJ1-5; D is uncertain. Germline V CDR1 and CDR2: MNHNS, SASEGT. The CDR3 sequence is 14 residues long. Deletions cut 1 base from V and 4 bases from J, with 8 bases between. This CDR3 is CASSEVNPNQPQHF. As DNA, the CDR3 is TGTGCCAGCAGTGAAGTGAATCCGAATCAGCCCCAGCATTTT.

At least ten counts were recorded for this clonotype. The rearrangement uses TRBV28 and TRBJ2-7; D might be TRBD2 (6 bases). Germline V CDR1 and CDR2: MDHEN, SYDVKM. This CDR3 region has 14 residues. Trimming removed 2 bases from V and 7 bases from J, with 15 bases in between. CDR3 DNA sequence: TGTGCCAGCAGTTTAGGCGGGACTTCTTGGGAGCAGTACTTC. Protein: CASSLGGTSWEQYF. Full variable domain (remainder filled in from reference TRBV28 and TRBJ2-7): DVKVTQSSRYLVKRTGEKVFLECVQDMDHENMFWYRQDPGLGLRLIYFSYDVKMKEKGDIPEGYSVSREKKERFSLILESASTNQTSMYLCASSLGGTSWEQYFGPGTRLTVT.

This clonotype was seen a few times. V usage is TRBV27 and J usage is TRBJ1-1; D is possibly TRBD1 (5 bases). CDR3 length equals 13 residues. Trimming left V 6 bases short and J 1 base short, with 9 bases between. CDR1 is MNHEY, CDR2 SMNVEV, per germline (reference sequence). CDR3 bases: TGTGCCAGCAGGACAGTCACGAACACTGAAGCTTTCTTT. Residues: CASRTVTNTEAFF.

The chain has TRBV27 and TRBJ1-2; D is ambiguous. The germline V gene encodes CDR1 MNHEY and CDR2 SMNVEV (reference sequence). Trimming took off 4 bases at V and 0 bases at J, with 6 bases between the two ends. The CDR3 runs 13 residues. This chain's CDR3 is CASSSNPNYGYTF. The DNA of the CDR3 is TGTGCCAGCAGTTCGAACCCTAACTATGGCTACACCTTC.

This clonotype was detected a few times. The gene calls are TRBV12-3 or TRBV12-4 and TRBJ1-5, with D unclear. Trimming cost V 0 bases and J 4 bases, with 7 bases left between them. The CDR3 runs to 14 residues. CDR3 amino acids: CASSLAAANQPQHF. CDR3 nucleotide sequence: TGTGCCAGCAGTTTAGCGGCGGCGAATCAGCCCCAGCATTTT.

This chain joins TRBV20-1 and TRBJ2-3, with D perhaps TRBD1 (5 bases). V was trimmed by 6 bases and J by 1 base, leaving 17 bases between them. Germline assignment: CDR1 DFQATT and CDR2 SNEGSKA (reference sequence). The length of the CDR3 is 15 residues. In DNA, the CDR3 is TGCAGTGCCCATGGTCAGGGTCGGGGCACAGATACGCAGTATTTT. It is translated as CSAHGQGRGTDTQYF.

This clonotype appeared many times. The chain uses TRBV2 and TRBJ2-2; 7 nucleotides line up with TRBD1. The CDR3 is 15 residues long. The V gene's germline CDR1 is SNHLY and CDR2 FYNNEI. V lost 6 bases, J lost 5 bases, and 9 bases stayed unmatched. The CDR3 protein is CASSLRQGETGELFF. The CDR3 DNA is TGTGCCAGCAGCCTCAGACAGGGCGAGACCGGGGAGCTGTTTTTT.

V usage is TRBV19 and J usage is TRBJ1-5; 7 bases fit TRBD1. Germline values: CDR1 LNHDA, CDR2 SQIVND (reference sequence). The CDR3 has 14 residues. Losses at the gene ends were 5 bases for V and 7 bases for J; bases not matched to a gene: 8. CDR3 sequence (DNA): TGTGCCAGTAGTTCCTTAGGGGGCGGACAGCCCCAGCATTTT. This sequence encodes CASSSLGGGQPQHF.

V and J are TRBV3-1 and TRBJ1-2, with 7 bases matching TRBD1. Losses at the gene ends were 3 bases for V and 7 bases for J; bases not matched to a gene: 11. The germline CDR1 and CDR2 sequences are LGHDT and YNNKEL (reference sequence). There are 15 residues in the CDR3. CDR3 amino acids: CASSHLLQGSSGYTF. The CDR3 coding sequence is TGTGCCAGCAGCCACCTATTACAGGGGTCCAGTGGCTACACCTTC.